Given below is one T cell receptor (beta chain) in context. The antigen is undetermined. The data were taken from a study of CD8+ T cells in alopecia areata. Broader study findings: Many expanded lesional clones persisted in scalp and blood during tofacitinib. TCR sharing across patients was less clear than in mice, possibly HLA-related.

This CDR3 has 14 residues. Looked up from germline, CDR1 is SGHAT and CDR2 is FQNNGV. The ends lost 1 base at V and 2 bases at J; junction bases unmatched: 2. RNA was extracted and reverse transcribed into cDNA as the sequencing template. Using immunoSEQ multiplex PCR, the repertoire was profiled, and TCRdb retains in-frame clones only, with some absent. Of hundreds of thousands of clones in the sample, 58% were seen once. Treatment reported: oral pan-JAK inhibitor, 5-10 mg twice daily. J is TRBJ2-7 and V is TRBV11-2; 7 bases are a match to TRBD1. The sequenced sample was CD4+ T cells sorted from blood, obtained at week 24, from a patient treated with tofacitinib. This receptor was obtained from a human donor with alopecia areata. CDR3 in DNA: TGTGCCAGCAGCTTAGGGGACAGAGCCTACGAGCAGTACTTC. Translated, it gives CASSLGDRAYEQYF.